Listed here is a single TCR beta chain. This entry is derived from a study of T cell changes during pregnancy in multiple sclerosis. The junction had 10 bases not matched to a gene; V was cut back by 6 bases and J by 1 base. Germline-derived CDR1 and CDR2 are SNHLY and FYNNEI. The CDR3 is made up of 17 amino acids. Libraries were prepared by immunoSEQ multiplex PCR; TCRdb keeps only in-frame clonotypes and omits some of them. Altogether 60,000 to 90,000 clones are present, approximately 90% being singletons, with the ten largest covering 1.5% to 2%. J is TRBJ1-1 and V is TRBV2; TRBD1 matches at 11 bases. The sequenced sample was peripheral blood, obtained in the first trimester of pregnancy. The sequence was obtained from a female donor in good health, enrolled as a control in a pregnancy study. CDR3 protein: CASRRRRGQGANTEAFF. CDR3 sequence (DNA): TGTGCCAGCAGGAGACGACGAGGACAGGGGGCGAACACTGAAGCTTTCTTT.